The 9 T cell receptor beta chains below were found in one sample sequenced in a study of cytomegalovirus exposure and HLA in healthy donors. Primers included in the PCR were 60 Vbeta and 13 Jbeta primers. Produced via immunoSEQ multiplex PCR; TCRdb's table is partial and in-frame only. There are around 180,000 clones in the sample; over 60% occur only once, and 1.5% lies in the top ten. Specimen: PBMCs. The origin of the receptors is a girl aged 10 to 17 in good health and CMV-seronegative.

The V call is TRBV4-2, the J call TRBJ2-5; tentatively, D is TRBD2 (5 bases). Germline CDR1 is LGHNA and CDR2 is YNFKEQ. V shed 1 base and J shed 1 base, with 13 bases lying between them. This CDR3 is 16 amino acids long. The CDR3 DNA follows: TGTGCCAGCAGCCAAGGAGGGTCGGGCGTCCAAGAGACCCAGTACTTC. This translates into CASSQGGSGVQETQYF.

The table lists this clone with a few counts. The V call is TRBV15, the J call TRBJ1-4; D is uncertain. V lost 3 bases and J lost 8, with 10 bases in between. The CDR3 totals 13 residues. CDR1 is LNHNV and CDR2 is YYDKDF in the germline V gene (reference sequence). CDR3 sequence (DNA): TGTGCCACCAGCAGTGACGCGGGGGAAAAACTGTTTTTT. This sequence encodes CATSSDAGEKLFF.

As DNA, the CDR3 is TGCGCCAGCAGCTCAGGACAGAACTACGAGCAGTACTTC. Translation: CASSSGQNYEQYF. The chain employs TRBV5-1 and TRBJ2-7; tentative D call: TRBD1 (6 bases). The germline V gene has CDR1 SGHRS and CDR2 YFSETQ. Trimming removed 3 bases at V and 3 bases at J, with 10 bases between. The CDR3 sequence is 13 residues long.

The chain combines TRBV7-3 with TRBJ1-1, with 9 bases identical to TRBD1. This CDR3 contains 15 residues. V shed 5 bases, J shed 5 bases, and the junction held 9 bases outside the gene matches. Germline V gene lookup returns CDR1 SGHTA and CDR2 FQGTGA. This chain's CDR3 is CASSVSGTGTTEAFF. The CDR3 DNA reads as TGTGCCAGCAGCGTTTCCGGGACAGGGACTACTGAAGCTTTCTTT. Supplemented by reference TRBV7-3 and TRBJ1-1, the full variable domain reads GAGVSQTPSNKVTEKGKYVELRCDPISGHTALYWYRQSLGQGPEFLIYFQGTGAADDSGLPNDRFFAVRPEGSVSTLKIQRTERGDSAVYLCASSVSGTGTTEAFFGQGTRLTVV.

This sequence joins TRBV5-1 and TRBJ1-1; 7 bases align to TRBD1. In germline, CDR1 is SGHRS, CDR2 YFSETQ. The junction had 13 bases not matched to a gene; V was cut back by 4 bases and J by 7 bases. This CDR3 is 15 amino acids long. This CDR3 reads CASSLGRQGLHEAFF. CDR3 DNA: TGCGCCAGCAGCCTGGGTCGACAGGGTCTTCATGAAGCTTTCTTT.

The chain has TRBV7-8 and TRBJ2-7; 11 bases fit TRBD1. J lost 5 bases, V lost 0 bases, and 3 bases had no gene match. Germline V gene sequence: CDR1 SGHVS, CDR2 FQNEAQ. This CDR3 contains 15 residues. CDR3 amino acids: CASSLAGTGGDEQYF. CDR3 DNA sequence: TGTGCCAGCAGCTTAGCGGGGACAGGGGGTGACGAGCAGTACTTC.

This chain uses TRBV7-2 with TRBJ1-4, with D possibly TRBD1 on 5 matching bases. CDR1 and CDR2 from the germline V gene are SGHTA and FQGNSA. The V end was cut by 3 bases, the J end by 3 bases, with 17 bases between. The CDR3 runs to 17 residues. The CDR3 nucleotides read TGTGCCAGCAGCTTGGTTTGGGGGTCGGGGGCTAATGAAAAACTGTTTTTT. As protein: CASSLVWGSGANEKLFF.

This chain connects TRBV7-6 to TRBJ2-7, with D perhaps matching TRBD1 (6 bases). With 3 bases removed from V and 3 bases from J, the gap between germline ends came to 9 bases. The CDR3 consists of 13 residues. From germline, CDR1 is SGHVS and CDR2 FNYEAQ. The CDR3 coding sequence is TGTGCCAGCAGCTTGAACAGGGACTACGAGCAGTACTTC. It specifies CASSLNRDYEQYF.

The chain couples TRBV4-1 to TRBJ1-6, with TRBD1 as a possible D gene (6 bases). V was trimmed by 4 bases and J by 4 bases, leaving 14 bases between them. The CDR3 is 16 amino acids. From germline, CDR1 is MGHRA and CDR2 YSYEKL. The CDR3 region has the DNA TGCGCCAGCAGCCCTTCCACCGGGACATATAATTCACCCCTCCACTTT. Encoded protein: CASSPSTGTYNSPLHF.